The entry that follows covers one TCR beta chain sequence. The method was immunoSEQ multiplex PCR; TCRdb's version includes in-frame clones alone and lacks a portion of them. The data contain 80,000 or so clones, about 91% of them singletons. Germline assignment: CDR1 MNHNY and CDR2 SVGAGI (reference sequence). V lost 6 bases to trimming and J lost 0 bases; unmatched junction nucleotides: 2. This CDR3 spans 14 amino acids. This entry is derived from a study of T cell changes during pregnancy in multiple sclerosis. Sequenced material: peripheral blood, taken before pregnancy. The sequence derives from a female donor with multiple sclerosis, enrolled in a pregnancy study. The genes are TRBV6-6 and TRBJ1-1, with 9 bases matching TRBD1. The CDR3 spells CASSGQGMNTEAFF. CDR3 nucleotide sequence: TGTGCCAGCAGCGGACAGGGGATGAACACTGAAGCTTTCTTT.